The TCR beta chain under discussion was sequenced for a study of shared clonotypes between healthy human individuals. Study results and limitations: Non-shared clonotypes had lower generation probabilities than those shared by all four donors.

To note about this clone: Its cognate antigen is unknown. At the DNA level, this CDR3 is encoded by other sequences in the same sample as well.

The CDR3 sequence is 14 residues long. Looked up from germline, CDR1 is SGHNT and CDR2 is YYREEE (reference sequence). V gave up 4 bases and J gave up 3 bases; unmatched junction bases: 3. Method: immunoSEQ multiplex PCR; TCRdb's copy keeps in-frame clones and lacks some. The sample records over 1.4 million clones, approximately 97% being singletons. Material for sequencing was naive CD4+ T cells sorted from blood. Subset of the sample: CD45RA+ positively selected. The TCR comes from a young man in good health. The chain uses TRBV5-4 and TRBJ2-1; 8 nucleotides align to TRBD2. CDR3: CASSQGLDYNEQFF. Here the CDR3 DNA reads TGTGCCAGCAGCCAGGGACTAGACTACAATGAGCAGTTCTTC.